This passage covers 23 T cell receptor beta chains from one sample sequenced in a study of cytomegalovirus exposure and HLA in healthy donors. Primers: 60 Vbeta forward and 13 Jbeta reverse. The protocol was immunoSEQ multiplex PCR, while the TCRdb copy is restricted to in-frame clones and leaves out a portion. The sample shows about 120,000 clones, about 80% of them seen only once. The sequencing sample was made of PBMCs. These receptor sequences come from a man in his 60s in good health and CMV-seropositive.

This clone was recorded once. The gene calls are TRBV6-1 and TRBJ1-2; D may be TRBD1 (5 bases). Trimming took 6 bases from V and 0 from J, leaving 14 bases between them. This CDR3 region has 15 residues. Germline CDR1 is MNHNS and CDR2 is SASEGT. CDR3 in amino acids: CASRDRQIANYGYTF. The CDR3 DNA reads as TGTGCCAGCAGGGACCGACAGATAGCTAACTATGGCTACACCTTC.

The chain joins TRBV7-8 to TRBJ2-3; D is unresolved. V shed 5 bases and J shed 2 bases, with 14 bases lying between them. Per germline, CDR1 SGHVS and CDR2 FQNEAQ. This CDR3 spans 15 amino acids. CDR3 loop: CASSPRRLTTDTQYF. CDR3 coding DNA: TGTGCCAGCAGCCCTCGTAGACTCACCACAGATACGCAGTATTTT.

The V and J genes are TRBV5-1 and TRBJ2-1; 11 bases are shared with TRBD1. Trimming took 0 bases from V and 7 from J; bases not matched to a gene: 6. The CDR3 runs 16 residues. CDR1 and CDR2 (germline): SGHRS, YFSETQ. CDR3 bases: TGCGCCAGCAGCTTGGCGAGGACAGGGGGCAGGAATGAGCAGTTCTTC. Its protein is CASSLARTGGRNEQFF.

With respect to this clone: At the DNA level, this CDR3 is encoded by other sequences in the same sample as well. The rearrangement uses TRBV19 and TRBJ2-2, with TRBD2 matching over 7 bases. Germline CDR1 reads LNHDA; CDR2 reads SQIVND (reference sequence). J lost 4 bases, V lost 5 bases, and 7 bases had no gene match. This CDR3 is built from 15 residues. CDR3 DNA: TGTGCCAGTAGTCGACTGGCGGGGGTCACCGGGGAGCTGTTTTTT. As protein: CASSRLAGVTGELFF. The full variable domain, completed using reference TRBV19 and TRBJ2-2, is DGGITQSPKYLFRKEGQNVTLSCEQNLNHDAMYWYRQDPGQGLRLIYYSQIVNDFQKGDIAEGYSVSREKKESFPLTVTSAQKNPTAFYLCASSRLAGVTGELFFGEGSRLTVL.

The gene calls are TRBV15 and TRBJ1-3; D is possibly TRBD1 (5 bases). V lost 7 bases and J 2 bases, leaving 15 bases between the germline ends. Looked up from germline, CDR1 is LNHNV and CDR2 is YYDKDF (reference sequence). The CDR3 runs 15 residues. The CDR3 DNA follows: TGTGCCACCACCCCGGGGGTAACAGCTGGAAACACCATATATTTT. This codes for CATTPGVTAGNTIYF. Variable domain in full (rest from reference TRBV15 and TRBJ1-3): DAMVIQNPRYQVTQFGKPVTLSCSQTLNHNVMYWYQQKSSQAPKLLFHYYDKDFNNEADTPDNFQSRRPNTSFCFLDIRSPGLGDTAMYLCATTPGVTAGNTIYFGEGSWLTVV.

The chain employs TRBV2 and TRBJ2-6, with 11 bases lining up with TRBD1. V shed 11 bases, J shed 1 base, and the junction held 7 bases outside the gene matches. CDR1 and CDR2 from the germline V gene are SNHLY and FYNNEI. The CDR3 covers 16 residues. The CDR3 nucleotides are TGTGCCGGCTCCGGGACAGGGGGATCTGGGGCCAACGTCCTGACTTTC. Translating gives CAGSGTGGSGANVLTF.

Only a few counts were recorded for this clone. This chain connects TRBV6-1 to TRBJ2-3; 9 positions match TRBD2. The CDR3 consists of 19 residues. Germline V lookup: CDR1 MNHNS, CDR2 SASEGT. Trimming at V came to 0 bases and at J to 0 bases, leaving 10 bases not matched to a gene. DNA of the CDR3: TGTGCCAGCAGTGAAGCCTTCTTTCCTAGCGGGGTTAGCACAGATACGCAGTATTTT. Translated: CASSEAFFPSGVSTDTQYF.

V is TRBV5-1 and J is TRBJ2-5; no clear D. The J call may be incorrect, as the DNA end agrees better with TRBJ2-7. Germline loops: CDR1 SGHRS, CDR2 YFSETQ. The CDR3 length is 15 residues. The CDR3 DNA sequence: TGCGCCAGCAGCTTGGACCCATTGAGCTCCTACGAGCAGTACTTC. Its translation is CASSLDPLSSYEQYF.

The gene calls are TRBV4-2 and TRBJ2-3; maybe TRBD2 (7 bases). Germline CDR1 is LGHNA and CDR2 is YNFKEQ. The CDR3 has 18 amino acids. Deletions cut 0 bases from V and 2 bases from J, with 18 bases between. This CDR3 reads CASSQDQPRGAPTDTQYF. Written as DNA, the CDR3 is TGTGCCAGCAGCCAAGATCAACCCCGGGGGGCCCCCACAGATACGCAGTATTTT.

J is TRBJ2-3 and V is TRBV6-1; 13 nucleotides agree with TRBD2. V gave up 8 bases and J gave up 6 bases; unmatched junction bases: 8. The CDR3 length is 15 residues. The V gene's germline CDR1 is MNHNS and CDR2 SASEGT. The CDR3 sequence is CASGKLAGGGDTQYF. The CDR3 DNA sequence: TGTGCCAGCGGCAAACTAGCGGGAGGGGGGGATACGCAGTATTTT.

The gene calls are TRBV5-1 and TRBJ2-5; 13 bases are a match to TRBD2. The germline V gene has CDR1 SGHRS and CDR2 YFSETQ. The CDR3 runs 17 residues. V dropped 3 bases and J dropped 1; count of bases not matched to a gene: 6. This CDR3 is CASSSGLAGAIQETQYF. The CDR3 DNA follows: TGCGCCAGCAGCTCCGGACTAGCGGGGGCCATCCAAGAGACCCAGTACTTC. The full variable domain, with the rest looked up from reference TRBV5-1 and TRBJ2-5, is KAGVTQTPRYLIKTRGQQVTLSCSPISGHRSVSWYQQTPGQGLQFLFEYFSETQRNKGNFPGRFSGRQFSNSRSEMNVSTLELGDSALYLCASSSGLAGAIQETQYFGPGTRLLVL.

The chain links TRBV15 to TRBJ1-1, with D unresolved. The germline V and J ends were trimmed by 2 bases and 8 bases, with 12 bases remaining between them. Germline V gives CDR1 LNHNV, CDR2 YYDKDF (reference sequence). This CDR3 is built from 13 residues. The CDR3 spells CATSRRGPREAFF. CDR3 DNA sequence: TGTGCCACCAGCAGACGGGGTCCCAGAGAAGCTTTCTTT.

This clone was found a few times. The V call is TRBV7-2, the J call TRBJ2-7; 8 bases agree with TRBD2. V lost 5 bases and J lost 0; bases outside the gene matches: 9. From germline, CDR1 is SGHTA and CDR2 FQGNSA. The length of the CDR3 is 16 residues. CDR3 protein: CASSRPGLGISYEQYF. The CDR3 DNA reads as TGTGCCAGCAGCCGCCCGGGACTAGGGATCTCCTACGAGCAGTACTTC.

This clone was seen a handful of times. J is TRBJ1-1 and V is TRBV5-1, with 11 bases lining up with TRBD1. V lost 0 bases to trimming and J lost 3 bases; unmatched junction nucleotides: 4. From germline, CDR1 is SGHRS and CDR2 YFSETQ. This CDR3 has 16 amino acids. In nucleotides, the CDR3 is TGCGCCAGCAGCTTGGGGGGACAGGGGGGGTACACTGAAGCTTTCTTT. The encoded protein is CASSLGGQGGYTEAFF.

The chain uses TRBV19 and TRBJ2-3; 13 positions agree with TRBD2. Germline trimming cut 3 bases from V and 6 bases from J; bases unmatched to any gene: 0. The CDR3 extends over 14 amino acids. The germline gives CDR1 LNHDA, CDR2 SQIVND (reference sequence). CDR3 sequence: CASSMGLAGDTQYF. The CDR3 nucleotides are TGTGCCAGTAGTATGGGACTAGCGGGGGATACGCAGTATTTT.

The gene calls are TRBV7-9 and TRBJ1-2; 11 positions match TRBD1. V lost 6 bases, J lost 7 bases, and 13 bases stayed unmatched. CDR3 size: 16 residues. Germline V gene data show CDR1 as SEHNR and CDR2 as FQNEAQ (reference sequence). The CDR3 region has the DNA TGTGCCAGCAGTCGGACAGGGGGCTGGCCTGCTATTGGCTACACCTTC. The encoded protein is CASSRTGGWPAIGYTF.

This clone was detected once. The chain has TRBV9 and TRBJ2-5; D possibly corresponds to TRBD2 (6 bases). Trimming shortened V by 4 bases and J by 2 bases, and 12 bases separated the two germline ends. This CDR3 region has 14 residues. Germline V gives CDR1 SGDLS, CDR2 YYNGEE. CDR3 sequence reads: CASSSRSGQETQYF. DNA for the CDR3: TGTGCCAGCAGCTCCCGTAGCGGTCAAGAGACCCAGTACTTC.

This clone was counted once. The chain is built from TRBV28 and TRBJ1-1; tentative D call: TRBD1 (6 bases). V gave up 7 bases and J gave up 2 bases, with 17 bases separating them. The CDR3 length is 15 residues. Germline-derived CDR1 and CDR2 are MDHEN and SYDVKM. DNA for the CDR3: TGTGCCAGCACCCCTGCCTGGGACACTAACACTGAAGCTTTCTTT. Translated: CASTPAWDTNTEAFF.

This clone was recorded a few times. This chain uses TRBV27 with TRBJ1-2, with 7 positions matching TRBD1. V lost 5 bases to trimming and J lost 1 base; unmatched junction nucleotides: 7. CDR3 size: 15 residues. Germline CDR1 is MNHEY and CDR2 is SMNVEV (reference sequence). As DNA, the CDR3 is TGTGCCAGCAGTCCCCGCAGGGGGGTTAACTATGGCTACACCTTC. Translating it yields CASSPRRGVNYGYTF.

The J gene is TRBJ1-2, the V gene TRBV5-1; possible D gene TRBD1, 5 bases. Germline CDR1 and CDR2: SGHRS and YFSETQ. The CDR3 extends over 14 amino acids. The ends were cut back, 0 bases at V and 8 bases at J, with 14 bases in the middle. CDR3 nucleotides: TGCGCCAGCAGCTTGGAGCAGGGCGGGGGAGGCTACACCTTC. Its protein product is CASSLEQGGGGYTF.

V is TRBV6-5 and J is TRBJ2-1; 10 bases line up with TRBD2. This CDR3 region has 15 residues. With V trimmed by 2 bases and J by 5 bases, 3 bases remained unmatched. Germline V CDR1 and CDR2: MNHEY, SVGAGI. The CDR3 region is CASSYISGRNNEQFF. The DNA for the CDR3 is TGTGCCAGCAGTTACATTAGCGGGAGGAACAATGAGCAGTTCTTC.

The chain links TRBV29-1 to TRBJ2-3, with TRBD1 matching over 7 bases. In germline, CDR1 is SQVTM, CDR2 ANQGSEA. J lost 1 base, V lost 6 bases, and 7 bases had no gene match. This CDR3 comprises 14 residues. The CDR3 nucleotides read TGCAGCGTGGGAAAGGGACAGCGCACAGATACGCAGTATTTT. It yields the protein CSVGKGQRTDTQYF.

The genes are TRBV11-1 and TRBJ2-3; 10 bases agree with TRBD2. The CDR3 totals 18 residues. From germline, CDR1 is SGHAT and CDR2 FQDESV (reference sequence). V shed 4 bases, J shed 8 bases, and the junction held 18 bases outside the gene matches. The CDR3 DNA is TGTGCCAGCAGCTCCTTGATAGGGCTAGCGGGGGATTTAGGTACGCAGTATTTT. It translates to CASSSLIGLAGDLGTQYF.